The 26 T cell receptor beta chains presented below share a single source sample, sequenced in a study of shared clonotypes between healthy human individuals. Profiled with immunoSEQ multiplex PCR; TCRdb holds only in-frame clones, not every one. The sample has about 2,100,000 clones; about 92% are singletons. Naive CD8 cells comprised CD45RO-negative, CCR7-positively selected cells, excluding terminally differentiated effector memory CD45RA+ cells. Sequenced input: naive CD8+ T cells from PBMCs. These receptor sequences come from a man aged 18 to 29 in good health. Some clones in this sample may be carry-over from other donors' samples.

The chain has TRBV6-1 and TRBJ2-1, with D perhaps assigned TRBD1 or TRBD2 (5 bases each). CDR3 length: 11 residues. The germline V and J ends were trimmed by 6 bases and 6 bases, with 6 bases remaining between them. Per the germline V gene, CDR1 is MNHNS and CDR2 is SASEGT. The DNA of the CDR3 is TGTGCCAGCAGGGGACCCAATGAGCAGTTCTTC. Its protein is CASRGPNEQFF.

A word on this clone: This sample includes further DNA sequences coding for the same CDR3. V and J are TRBV5-1 and TRBJ2-7, with a possible D match to TRBD2 (6 bases). The CDR3 spans 17 residues. Germline CDR1 reads SGHRS; CDR2 reads YFSETQ. The V gene lost 3 bases and the J gene lost 2 bases, with 21 bases spanning the gap. The CDR3 coding sequence is TGCGCCAGCAGCTCCCCGGGAGATCGCCTGGGACCCTACGAGCAGTACTTC. It codes for CASSSPGDRLGPYEQYF.

This chain joins TRBV21-1 and TRBJ1-4. TRBV21-1 is a pseudogene segment. CDR3 size: 14 residues. Here the CDR3 DNA reads TGTGCCAGCAGCAAGAGGGGAGGTAATGAAAAACTGTTTTTT. This sequence encodes CASSKRGGNEKLFF.

The chain carries TRBV5-1 and TRBJ2-3; TRBD2 agrees at 10 bases. Germline assignment: CDR1 SGHRS and CDR2 YFSETQ. The CDR3 loop spans 16 amino acids. The J segment lost 2 bases and the V segment lost 2 bases, leaving 5 bases of the junction unmatched. CDR3 protein: CASSLKTSGHTDTQYF. CDR3 coding DNA: TGCGCCAGCAGCTTAAAGACTAGCGGGCACACAGATACGCAGTATTTT.

This clone was observed once. The V gene is TRBV2, the J gene TRBJ1-3; no definite D call. CDR3 size: 14 residues. Germline loops: CDR1 SNHLY, CDR2 FYNNEI. V was pared by 6 bases and J by 0 bases, with 9 bases between. CDR3 protein: CASRVRNSGNTIYF. In DNA, the CDR3 is TGTGCCAGCAGGGTCAGAAACTCTGGAAACACCATATATTTT.

The gene calls are TRBV30 and TRBJ1-2; a possible D gene is TRBD1 (6 bases). Looked up from germline, CDR1 is GTSNPN and CDR2 is SVGIG (reference sequence). V gave up 3 bases and J gave up 4 bases, with 12 bases separating them. The CDR3 is 13 amino acids. CDR3 sequence: CAWRDLGGYGYTF. CDR3 nucleotide sequence: TGTGCCTGGAGAGATCTAGGGGGCTATGGCTACACCTTC.

This chain links TRBV4-1 with TRBJ2-1, with 10 bases fitting TRBD2. This CDR3 comprises 19 residues. From germline, CDR1 is MGHRA and CDR2 YSYEKL. V shed 1 base and J 1 base; nucleotides not matched to a gene: 10. The CDR3 DNA reads as TGCGCCAGCAGCCAAGGTCGCCATAGCGGGGGGATTTCCTACAATGAGCAGTTCTTC. Protein product: CASSQGRHSGGISYNEQFF.

V gene TRBV7-9 combines with J gene TRBJ2-5, with a weak D call TRBD1 (6 bases). CDR3 size: 13 residues. CDR1 and CDR2 from the germline V gene are SEHNR and FQNEAQ (reference sequence). V lost 5 bases, J lost 5 bases, and 12 bases lay in between. CDR3 sequence (DNA): TGTGCCAGCAGCCACCAGGGGATGGAGACCCAGTACTTC. Protein: CASSHQGMETQYF.

V is TRBV5-1 and J is TRBJ2-1, with unresolved D. Germline V gene lookup returns CDR1 SGHRS and CDR2 YFSETQ. With 4 bases removed from V and 3 bases from J, the gap between germline ends came to 11 bases. This CDR3 has 14 residues. DNA of the CDR3: TGCGCCAGCAGCCCGGGCTCCGACTACAATGAGCAGTTCTTC. Amino acid sequence: CASSPGSDYNEQFF.

This clone was observed a single time. The CDR3 DNA reads as TGTGCCAGCAGTTTTTTGGTCAGCCTCTATGAGCAGTACTTC. Protein product: CASSFLVSLYEQYF. This chain links TRBV28 with TRBJ2-7; the D is unclear. CDR3 length equals 14 residues. Germline CDR1 and CDR2: MDHEN and SYDVKM. The V end lost 3 bases, the J end lost 7 bases, and 16 bases lay between the germline ends.

In regard to this clone: This sample includes further DNA sequences coding for the same CDR3. This chain uses TRBV29-1 with TRBJ1-4, with D uncertain. CDR3 size: 12 residues. V was clipped by 4 bases and J by 3 bases, with 6 bases between them. Per germline, CDR1 SQVTM and CDR2 ANQGSEA. CDR3: CSVVSPNEKLFF. The CDR3 nucleotides read TGCAGCGTTGTTAGCCCTAATGAAAAACTGTTTTTT.

This chain connects TRBV7-9 to TRBJ1-3, with TRBD1 as a possible D gene (6 bases). CDR3 size: 15 residues. CDR1 SEHNR and CDR2 FQNEAQ come from the germline V gene (reference sequence). Trimming cost V 5 bases and J 0 bases, with 11 bases left between them. CDR3 sequence reads: CASSEQGHSGNTIYF. CDR3 in DNA: TGTGCCAGCAGCGAGCAGGGACACTCTGGAAACACCATATATTTT.

V and J are TRBV5-1 and TRBJ1-2; TRBD1 matches at 10 bases. Germline V gene data show CDR1 as SGHRS and CDR2 as YFSETQ. J lost 5 bases, V lost 2 bases, and 6 bases had no gene match. The CDR3 consists of 15 residues. CDR3 coding DNA: TGCGCCAGCAGCTTCGCGACAGGGGGCGGGTATGGCTACACCTTC. This encodes CASSFATGGGYGYTF.

This sequence joins TRBV10-3 and TRBJ2-1; TRBD2 agrees at 12 bases. Germline V CDR1 and CDR2: ENHRY, SYGVKD. The length of the CDR3 is 16 residues. Trimming removed 5 bases from V and 0 bases from J; junction bases left unmatched: 2. The CDR3 region is CAISTTSGGSYNEQFF. The CDR3 DNA sequence: TGTGCCATCAGTACGACTAGCGGGGGCTCCTACAATGAGCAGTTCTTC.

The chain employs TRBV5-1 and TRBJ2-7; 9 bases match TRBD1. The CDR3 is made up of 16 amino acids. The germline V gene encodes CDR1 SGHRS and CDR2 YFSETQ. The J segment lost 2 bases and the V segment lost 0 bases, leaving 6 bases of the junction unmatched. CDR3 DNA sequence: TGCGCCAGCAGCTTGGAGGCGGGGACAGGGCCCTACGAGCAGTACTTC. It yields the protein CASSLEAGTGPYEQYF.

CDR3 region: CASSQGQGARTKNIQYF. CDR3 bases: TGTGCCAGCAGCCAGGGACAGGGGGCGCGCACCAAAAACATTCAGTACTTC. The chain uses TRBV7-2 and TRBJ2-4; 12 bases line up with TRBD1. This CDR3 comprises 17 residues. After removal of 5 bases from V and 2 bases from J, the junction contained 7 bases not matched to a gene. CDR1 and CDR2 (germline): SGHTA, FQGNSA.

The rearrangement joins TRBV6-5 to TRBJ2-7; TRBD2 matches at 9 bases. This CDR3 region has 15 residues. CDR1 and CDR2 (germline): MNHEY, SVGAGI. V dropped 6 bases and J dropped 4; count of bases not matched to a gene: 10. As DNA, the CDR3 is TGTGCCAGCAGCCCCATTAGCGGGAGAATGTACGAGCAGTACTTC. Protein: CASSPISGRMYEQYF.

The V and J genes are TRBV29-1 and TRBJ2-3, with D maybe TRBD1 (6 bases). Germline V CDR1 and CDR2: SQVTM, ANQGSEA. V lost 6 bases to trimming and J lost 4 bases, with 17 bases between them. The CDR3 spans 14 residues. The CDR3 sequence is CSVGKTGAADTQYF. CDR3 DNA: TGCAGCGTCGGAAAGACAGGCGCCGCAGATACGCAGTATTTT.

V and J are TRBV10-3 and TRBJ1-2; 8 bases align to TRBD1. This CDR3 is 17 amino acids long. From germline, CDR1 is ENHRY and CDR2 SYGVKD. V shed 0 bases and J 4 bases; nucleotides not matched to a gene: 10. The DNA of the CDR3 is TGTGCCATCAGTGAGTCCAGTGCGGACAGGGCGCCCTATGGCTACACCTTC. Translation gives CAISESSADRAPYGYTF.

The genes are TRBV19 and TRBJ2-2; D unresolved. This CDR3 comprises 13 residues. In germline, CDR1 is LNHDA, CDR2 SQIVND (reference sequence). Trimming removed 3 bases at V and 9 bases at J, with 11 bases between. CDR3: CASSIAATRELFF. The CDR3 coding sequence is TGTGCCAGTAGTATCGCGGCAACCCGGGAGCTGTTTTTT.

This chain uses TRBV29-1 with TRBJ1-2, with 8 bases fitting TRBD1. This CDR3 comprises 12 residues. The junction had 2 bases not matched to a gene; V was cut back by 4 bases and J by 4 bases. Germline CDR1 and CDR2: SQVTM and ANQGSEA. CDR3 sequence (DNA): TGCAGCGTTGGACAGGGGATCTATGGCTACACCTTC. Translated, it gives CSVGQGIYGYTF.

The chain employs TRBV11-1 and TRBJ1-1; D is undetermined. Germline lookup yields CDR1 SGHAT and CDR2 FQDESV (reference sequence). Trimming cost V 5 bases and J 8 bases, with 18 bases left between them. CDR3 length equals 14 residues. CDR3 DNA: TGTGCCAGCAGCGTCGAAGTCACACCCCTGGAAGCTTTCTTT. It encodes CASSVEVTPLEAFF.

The J gene is TRBJ1-6, the V gene TRBV7-9; TRBD1 matches 8 bases. Germline-derived CDR1 and CDR2 are SEHNR and FQNEAQ (reference sequence). Trimming cost V 6 bases and J 4 bases; bases outside gene matches: 5. This CDR3 has 15 residues. CDR3 DNA sequence: TGTGCCAGCAGACCCAGGACAGGGTATAATTCACCCCTCCACTTT. Its protein product is CASRPRTGYNSPLHF.

The V and J genes are TRBV7-9 and TRBJ2-5, with 11 bases aligning to TRBD1. The CDR3 length is 16 residues. Germline V gene sequence: CDR1 SEHNR, CDR2 FQNEAQ (reference sequence). The trim removed 4 bases at V and 5 bases at J, leaving 9 bases unmatched. The CDR3 is CASSSWTGGASETQYF. CDR3 sequence (DNA): TGTGCCAGCAGCTCCTGGACAGGGGGCGCTTCGGAGACCCAGTACTTC.

This clone was recorded once. The chain links TRBV10-2 to TRBJ2-1, with 7 bases identical to TRBD2. CDR1 WSHSY and CDR2 SAAADI come from the germline V gene. V trimming: 7 bases; J trimming: 0 bases; junction bases outside the gene matches: 3. The CDR3 is 14 amino acids. The CDR3 DNA is TGCGCCAGCATCCTAGCGGACTCCTACAATGAGCAGTTCTTC. Encoded protein: CASILADSYNEQFF.

This clone was observed once. J is TRBJ2-3 and V is TRBV7-3; a weak D match, TRBD2 (5 bases). There are 16 residues in the CDR3. Trimming cost V 5 bases and J 3 bases, with 18 bases left between them. Germline V CDR1 and CDR2: SGHTA, FQGTGA. CDR3 DNA: TGTGCCAGCAGCGGTACTAGTGGAGCTAGTACAGATACGCAGTATTTT. Protein product: CASSGTSGASTDTQYF.